The 29 T cell receptor beta chains reported below all come from one sample, sequenced in a study of metastatic and nonmetastatic thyroid tumors. TCRdb reprocessed the PCR reads using MiXCR. The table includes over 10,000 clones, roughly 12% detected once. Until they underwent thyroid surgery, no patient had received any treatment. The specimen sequenced was blood. These receptors came from a female donor with papillary thyroid cancer or a benign thyroid nodule (not recorded which). Some clones in this sample may be carry-over from other donors' samples.

This clone was detected ten times or more. The V and J genes are TRBV4-1 and TRBJ2-5, with 12 nucleotides matching TRBD2. Looked up from germline, CDR1 is MGHRA and CDR2 is YSYEKL. The CDR3 length is 18 residues. V shed 3 bases and J 2 bases; nucleotides not matched to a gene: 10. The CDR3 protein is CASSHERLAGDSQETQYF. CDR3 in DNA: TGCGCCAGCAGCCACGAGAGACTAGCGGGGGATTCTCAAGAGACCCAGTACTTC.

By sample share, this clone is medium-sized. This chain uses TRBV6-2 or TRBV6-3 with TRBJ2-5; D ambiguous. CDR1 is MNHEY and CDR2 is SVGEGT in the germline V gene. Trimming left V 0 bases short and J 5 bases short, with 7 bases between. The CDR3 covers 13 residues. DNA for the CDR3: TGTGCCAGCAGTTACTCCCAATCGGAGACCCAGTACTTC. It specifies CASSYSQSETQYF.

This clone was seen at least ten times. V usage is TRBV3-1 and J usage is TRBJ1-5, with 9 bases fitting TRBD1. Losses at the gene ends were 3 bases for V and 6 bases for J; bases not matched to a gene: 0. The CDR3 totals 13 residues. In germline, CDR1 is LGHDT, CDR2 YNNKEL (reference sequence). CDR3 nucleotide sequence: TGTGCCAGCAGCCAGGACAGGGGTCAGCCCCAGCATTTT. As protein: CASSQDRGQPQHF.

This clone was observed at least ten times. CDR3 amino acids: CASSSSSYNSPLHF. The CDR3 nucleotides read TGTGCCAGCAGCTCTAGCTCCTATAATTCACCCCTCCACTTT. The rearrangement joins TRBV11-2 to TRBJ1-6; D not resolved. This CDR3 has 14 amino acids. V was cut by 4 bases and J by 0 bases, with 4 bases left in between. Germline CDR1 and CDR2: SGHAT and FQNNGV.

Ten or more counts support this clone. The sample has other DNA sequences that encode this CDR3 too. This chain joins TRBV11-3 and TRBJ1-1; no clear D. Germline V gene data show CDR1 as SGHNT and CDR2 as YENEEA. The V end was cut by 6 bases, the J end by 5 bases, with 13 bases between. The CDR3 is 13 residues long. The CDR3 loop reads CASSLGSATEAFF. The DNA for the CDR3 is TGTGCCAGCAGTTTGGGGAGTGCGACTGAAGCTTTCTTT.

This clone was counted ten times or more. The chain recombines TRBV20-1 with TRBJ2-1; 8 bases map to TRBD2. The CDR3 has 16 amino acids. CDR1 and CDR2 from the germline V gene are DFQATT and SNEGSKA (reference sequence). Trimming at V came to 3 bases and at J to 2 bases, leaving 9 bases not matched to a gene. CDR3 DNA sequence: TGCAGTGCTAGGGCTTTGGGACTAGTGACCTACAATGAGCAGTTCTTC. Protein: CSARALGLVTYNEQFF.

This clone is medium-sized (0.01 to 0.1%). The V gene is TRBV6-1, the J gene TRBJ1-6; D perhaps matches TRBD1 (5 bases). V lost 6 bases and J 6 bases, leaving 9 bases between the germline ends. The CDR3 loop spans 13 amino acids. Germline CDR1 MNHNS, CDR2 SASEGT. In DNA form, the CDR3 reads TGTGCCAGCAGCGGGACGTCTAATTCACCCCTCCACTTT. Encoded protein: CASSGTSNSPLHF.

This clone was seen many times. The same CDR3 arises from other DNA sequences in this sample as well. This chain uses TRBV5-4 with TRBJ1-1; tentative D call: TRBD1 (6 bases). The CDR3 sequence is 13 residues long. The V end was cut by 0 bases, the J end by 8 bases, with 11 bases between. Germline assignment: CDR1 SGHNT and CDR2 YYREEE (reference sequence). CDR3 amino acids: CASSLGTAGEAFF. CDR3 sequence (DNA): TGTGCCAGCAGCTTGGGGACAGCCGGGGAAGCTTTCTTT.

This clone was found a few times. The chain carries TRBV27 and TRBJ2-5; D not certain. This CDR3 region has 11 residues. Germline-derived CDR1 and CDR2 are MNHEY and SMNVEV (reference sequence). Trimming pared 6 bases from V and 4 bases from J, leaving 6 bases between. In nucleotides, the CDR3 is TGTGCCAGCAGCCCAGGAGAGACCCAGTACTTC. It encodes CASSPGETQYF.

This clone was observed at least ten times. V usage is TRBV9 and J usage is TRBJ2-1; 8 nucleotides match TRBD2. Germline V gene sequence: CDR1 SGDLS, CDR2 YYNGEE. The CDR3 is 16 residues long. The J segment lost 3 bases and the V segment lost 4 bases, leaving 9 bases of the junction unmatched. CDR3 region: CASSSSLGTSYNEQFF. The CDR3 nucleotides are TGTGCCAGCAGCTCGAGCCTCGGGACTAGCTACAATGAGCAGTTCTTC.

As to this clone: Given a much more abundant clone one base away, this may be a read error. This CDR3 is CSVSQRLAYNQQFF. As DNA, the CDR3 is TGCAGCGTCTCCCAGAGACTAGCCTACAATCAGCAGTTCTTC. J is TRBJ2-1 and V is TRBV29-1, with 7 bases aligning to TRBD2. CDR1 is SQVTM, CDR2 ANQGSEA, per germline. This CDR3 contains 14 residues.

This clone counts as medium-sized (0.01 to 0.1%). J is TRBJ2-1 and V is TRBV5-1; weak D call: TRBD2 (5 bases). The CDR3 is 12 residues long. The germline CDR1 and CDR2 sequences are SGHRS and YFSETQ. Trimming cost V 2 bases and J 6 bases, with 6 bases left between them. The CDR3 loop reads CASSFEGNEQFF. In DNA, the CDR3 is TGCGCCAGCAGCTTTGAGGGCAATGAGCAGTTCTTC.

This clone was seen ten or more times. The V gene is TRBV19, the J gene TRBJ2-7; possible D gene TRBD2, 5 bases. Germline V gene data show CDR1 as LNHDA and CDR2 as SQIVND (reference sequence). The CDR3 contains 11 residues. V was trimmed by 6 bases and J by 5 bases, leaving 8 bases between them. CDR3 sequence reads: CASRRGNEQYF. CDR3 nucleotide sequence: TGTGCCAGTAGACGGGGAAACGAGCAGTACTTC.

The table lists this clone with many counts. This same CDR3 is encoded by further DNA sequences in the sample. DNA of the CDR3: TGTGCCAGCAGCCTGGGACTAGTACCTGGGGAGCTGTTTTTT. Amino acids: CASSLGLVPGELFF. This rearrangement joins TRBV27 to TRBJ2-2, with 8 bases fitting TRBD2. The CDR3 consists of 14 residues. In germline, CDR1 is MNHEY, CDR2 SMNVEV (reference sequence). V trimming: 6 bases; J trimming: 8 bases; junction bases outside the gene matches: 8.

Remarks on this clone: Lacking the conserved final phenylalanine or tryptophan, this CDR3 likely reflects a read error. The gene calls are TRBV4-2 and TRBJ1-3, with D maybe TRBD1 (5 bases). Per the germline V gene, CDR1 is LGHNA and CDR2 is YNFKEQ. The CDR3 runs to 17 residues. Trimming stripped 5 bases from V and 4 bases from J, with 21 bases between. The CDR3 loop is CASSGSLGQESGNTIYS. CDR3 nucleotide sequence: TGTGCCAGCAGCGGGTCTCTGGGGCAAGAATCCGGAAACACCATATATTCT.

This clone was counted ten times or more. CDR3 nucleotide sequence: TGTGCCAGCTCTTTCGGGGGGGACACTGAAGCTTTCTTT. Its translation: CASSFGGDTEAFF. The rearrangement uses TRBV18 and TRBJ1-1; D is possibly TRBD1 (5 bases). The CDR3 consists of 13 residues. Per germline, CDR1 KGHSH and CDR2 LQKENI. V shed 6 bases and J shed 3 bases, with 11 bases lying between them.

On this clone itself: This could be a read error, since a much larger clone is one nucleotide away. The gene calls are TRBV13 and TRBJ2-5, with D tentatively TRBD2 (5 bases). CDR1 and CDR2 from the germline V gene are PRHDT and FYEKMQ (reference sequence). CDR3 length: 16 residues. CDR3 amino acids: CASSFGAVLLQEAQYF. The CDR3 DNA sequence: TGTGCCAGCAGCTTCGGAGCGGTCCTACTTCAAGAGGCCCAGTACTTC.

Regarding this clone: This CDR3 is also generated by other DNA sequences in the sample. V usage is TRBV24-1 and J usage is TRBJ1-6; D remains ambiguous. The CDR3 extends over 20 amino acids. CDR1 and CDR2 from the germline V gene are KGHDR and SFDVKD. V lost 9 bases to trimming and J lost 6 bases, with 32 bases between them. The CDR3 here is CATWVTWIAEGTFFNSPLHF. The CDR3 nucleotides are TGTGCCACCTGGGTTACTTGGATAGCGGAGGGTACGTTTTTTAATTCACCCCTCCACTTT.

A word on this clone: One end of the junction is discordant with germline, which a read error may explain. This chain links TRBV6-5 with TRBJ1-2, with a possible D match to TRBD1 (5 bases). The CDR3 is 14 amino acids. The germline gives CDR1 MNHEY, CDR2 SVGAGI. The CDR3 DNA follows: TGTGCCAGCAGTTACAAAGGGACTGACTATTGCTACACCTTC. This translates into CASSYKGTDYCYTF.

There are many counts of this clone. The chain uses TRBV20-1 and TRBJ2-3, with 14 bases identical to TRBD2. The CDR3 spans 17 residues. The junction had 11 bases not matched to a gene; V was cut back by 5 bases and J by 4 bases. Germline V gene lookup returns CDR1 DFQATT and CDR2 SNEGSKA (reference sequence). As DNA, the CDR3 is TGCAGTGCTTCAGCCCGGGGACTAGCGGGAGATCCAGATACGCAGTATTTT. Encoded protein: CSASARGLAGDPDTQYF.

This clone was observed a few times. A read error is possible here, since a much larger clone lies one base away. The DNA for the CDR3 is TGTGCCAGCATCTTGGAGGGGGCAGGACTCTCCTACGAGCAGTACTTC. This sequence encodes CASILEGAGLSYEQYF. The V and J genes are TRBV5-5 and TRBJ2-7; D may be TRBD1 (7 bases). Germline CDR1 reads SGHKS; CDR2 reads YYEKEE (reference sequence). This CDR3 region has 16 residues. Complete variable domain (other parts from reference TRBV5-5 and TRBJ2-7): DAGVTQSPTHLIKTRGQQVTLRCSPISGHKSVSWYQQVLGQGPQFIFQYYEKEERGRGNFPDRFSARQFPNYSSELNVNALLLGDSALYLCASILEGAGLSYEQYFGPGTRLTVT.

This clone has at least ten counts. V usage is TRBV5-1 and J usage is TRBJ2-3, with D uncertain. Germline V gene lookup returns CDR1 SGHRS and CDR2 YFSETQ. V was shortened by 1 base and J by 2 bases, with 8 bases between the two germline ends. The CDR3 is 14 residues long. CDR3 nucleotide sequence: TGCGCCAGCAGCTTGCAGCTGATCACAGATACGCAGTATTTT. Its protein product is CASSLQLITDTQYF.

Worth noting for this clone: This may stem from a read error, because a much larger clone lies one nucleotide away. The V call is TRBV4-1, the J call TRBJ2-7, with D perhaps TRBD2 (6 bases). There are 15 residues in the CDR3. Germline CDR1 and CDR2: MGHRA and YSYEKL. CDR3 loop: CDSSQAMGLSYEQYF. Here the CDR3 DNA reads TGCGACAGCAGCCAAGCCATGGGACTTAGTTACGAGCAGTACTTC.

The chain uses TRBV19 and TRBJ2-1; 8 positions agree with TRBD2. Germline trimming cut 8 bases from V and 2 bases from J; bases unmatched to any gene: 11. CDR3 length: 16 residues. The V gene's germline CDR1 is LNHDA and CDR2 SQIVND (reference sequence). The CDR3 protein is CASGPSSGLTYNEQFF. The CDR3 DNA is TGTGCCAGTGGGCCGTCTAGCGGGCTAACCTACAATGAGCAGTTCTTC.

This clone has ten or more counts. V gene TRBV24-1 combines with J gene TRBJ2-6; a possible D gene is TRBD2 (6 bases). The CDR3 totals 13 residues. Trimming removed 6 bases at V and 4 bases at J, with 6 bases between. CDR1 and CDR2 (germline): KGHDR, SFDVKD. Written as DNA, the CDR3 is TGTGCCACCAGTCGGGGGGGGGCCAACGTCCTGACTTTC. Amino acids: CATSRGGANVLTF.

This clone is medium-sized in the sample. The genes are TRBV12-3 or TRBV12-4 and TRBJ2-3; D unresolved. The CDR3 is 11 residues long. With 6 bases removed from V and 2 bases from J, the gap between germline ends came to 3 bases. In DNA, the CDR3 is TGTGCCAGCAGGGACACAGATACGCAGTATTTT. This gives the protein CASRDTDTQYF.

This clone was recorded at least ten times. The V gene is TRBV5-1, the J gene TRBJ2-3; a weak D match, TRBD1 (6 bases). CDR1 and CDR2 from the germline V gene are SGHRS and YFSETQ. The CDR3 loop spans 14 amino acids. The V and J ends lost 4 bases and 4 bases respectively, with 13 bases between them. CDR3 residues: CASSGSRGPDTQYF. The CDR3 nucleotides are TGCGCCAGCAGCGGATCCAGGGGTCCAGATACGCAGTATTTT. Filled out from reference TRBV5-1 and TRBJ2-3, the complete variable domain reads KAGVTQTPRYLIKTRGQQVTLSCSPISGHRSVSWYQQTPGQGLQFLFEYFSETQRNKGNFPGRFSGRQFSNSRSEMNVSTLELGDSALYLCASSGSRGPDTQYFGPGTRLTVL.

The chain combines TRBV2 with TRBJ1-6; no firm D call. The CDR3 covers 14 residues. In germline, CDR1 is SNHLY, CDR2 FYNNEI. Deletions cut 5 bases from V and 7 bases from J, with 12 bases between. In DNA form, the CDR3 reads TGTGCCAGCAGTTTCGAGGGTCGGAATTCACCCCTCCACTTT. It yields the protein CASSFEGRNSPLHF.

This clone has ten or more counts. The chain employs TRBV18 and TRBJ1-6, with D maybe TRBD1 (6 bases). The CDR3 sequence is 15 residues long. V lost 6 bases and J lost 7, with 16 bases in between. CDR1 is KGHSH, CDR2 LQKENI, per germline. CDR3 coding DNA: TGTGCCAGCTCGGTAGGGGGACACAAAAATTCACCCCTCCACTTT. Residues: CASSVGGHKNSPLHF.